The clone carrying this TCR beta chain was detected once. Its matching antigen is unknown. Reverse transcription of about 0.5 to 1 ug RNA was carried out with random hexamers. Multiplex PCR with immunoSEQ amplified the TCR beta CDR3 across 54 Vbeta and 13 Jbeta. MiXCR was run by TCRdb on the immunoSEQ multiplex PCR reads, yielding one entry per CDR3 protein. The data show tens of thousands of distinct CDR3 sequences, with over 85% seen just once and roughly 0.58% held by the top ten. This entry comes from a study of CD8 T cells in Susac syndrome. Overall study findings and caveats: TCR sequencing and HLA analysis covered a relatively small number of individuals.

Germline V gene lookup returns CDR1 MDHEN and CDR2 SYDVKM. The CDR3 runs to 15 residues. Deletions cut 8 bases from V and 3 bases from J, with 20 bases between. From blood CD8+ and CD4+ T cells, the TCR beta chain was sequenced. Negative magnetic isolation gave CD8+ and CD4+ cells; FACS enriched CD8+ TEMRA. This sequence originates from a human donor in good health. The specimen was CD8+ T cells from PBMCs. The chain couples TRBV28 to TRBJ2-7; a possible D gene is TRBD2 (6 bases). CDR3 coding DNA: TGTGCCAGCGGAGGGTTTGGCGGCAACGACTACGAGCAGTACTTC. The encoded protein is CASGGFGGNDYEQYF. The whole variable domain, filled in from reference TRBV28 and TRBJ2-7, reads DVKVTQSSRYLVKRTGEKVFLECVQDMDHENMFWYRQDPGLGLRLIYFSYDVKMKEKGDIPEGYSVSREKKERFSLILESASTNQTSMYLCASGGFGGNDYEQYFGPGTRLTVT.